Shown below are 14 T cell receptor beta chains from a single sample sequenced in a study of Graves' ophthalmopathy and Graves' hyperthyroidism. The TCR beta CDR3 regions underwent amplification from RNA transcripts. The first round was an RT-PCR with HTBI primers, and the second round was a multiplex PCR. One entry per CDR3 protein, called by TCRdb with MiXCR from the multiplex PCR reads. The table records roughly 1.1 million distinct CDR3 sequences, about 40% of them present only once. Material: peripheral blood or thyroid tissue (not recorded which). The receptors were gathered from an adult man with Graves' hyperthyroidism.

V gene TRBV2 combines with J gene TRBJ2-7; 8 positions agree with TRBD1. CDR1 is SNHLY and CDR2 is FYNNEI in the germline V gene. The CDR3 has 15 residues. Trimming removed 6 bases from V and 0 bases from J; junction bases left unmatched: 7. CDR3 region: CASRLNRGASYEQYF. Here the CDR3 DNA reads TGTGCCAGCAGGTTAAACAGGGGGGCCTCCTACGAGCAGTACTTC.

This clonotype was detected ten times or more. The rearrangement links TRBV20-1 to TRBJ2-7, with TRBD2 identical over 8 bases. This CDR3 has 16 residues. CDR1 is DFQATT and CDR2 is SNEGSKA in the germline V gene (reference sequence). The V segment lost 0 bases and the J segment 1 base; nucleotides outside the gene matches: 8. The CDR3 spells CSARDPASGPSYEQYF. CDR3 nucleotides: TGCAGTGCTAGAGATCCCGCTAGCGGGCCTTCCTACGAGCAGTACTTC.

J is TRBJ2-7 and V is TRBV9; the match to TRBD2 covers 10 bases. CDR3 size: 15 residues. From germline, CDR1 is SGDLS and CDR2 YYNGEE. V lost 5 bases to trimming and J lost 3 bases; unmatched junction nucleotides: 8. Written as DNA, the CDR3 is TGTGCCAGCAGTTTATGGGCTAGCGGGAGCTACGAGCAGTACTTC. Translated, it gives CASSLWASGSYEQYF.

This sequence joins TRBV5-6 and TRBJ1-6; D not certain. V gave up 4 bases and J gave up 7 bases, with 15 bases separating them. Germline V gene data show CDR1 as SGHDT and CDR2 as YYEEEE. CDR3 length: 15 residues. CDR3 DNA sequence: TGTGCCAGCAGCCTCGAAATAACTAGAAATTCACCCCTCCACTTT. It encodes CASSLEITRNSPLHF.

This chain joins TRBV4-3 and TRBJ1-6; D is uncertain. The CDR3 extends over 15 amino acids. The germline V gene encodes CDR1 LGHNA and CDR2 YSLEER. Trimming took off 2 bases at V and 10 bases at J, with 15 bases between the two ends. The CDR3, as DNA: TGCGCCAGCAGCCAAAACCGGGCCCCAAGGTCACCCCTCCACTTT. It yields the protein CASSQNRAPRSPLHF.

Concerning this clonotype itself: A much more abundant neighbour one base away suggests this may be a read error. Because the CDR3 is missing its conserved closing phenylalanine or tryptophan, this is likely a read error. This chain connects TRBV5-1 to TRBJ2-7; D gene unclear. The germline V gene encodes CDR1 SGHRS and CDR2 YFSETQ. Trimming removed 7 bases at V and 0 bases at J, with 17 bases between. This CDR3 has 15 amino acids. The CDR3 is CASGLHDASSYEQYL. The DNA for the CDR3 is TGCGCCAGCGGATTACATGATGCGAGCTCCTACGAGCAGTACCTC.

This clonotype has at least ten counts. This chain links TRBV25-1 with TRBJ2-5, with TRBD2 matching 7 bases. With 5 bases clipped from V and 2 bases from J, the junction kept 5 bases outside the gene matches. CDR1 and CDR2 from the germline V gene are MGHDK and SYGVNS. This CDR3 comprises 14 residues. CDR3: CASSPLGLQETQYF. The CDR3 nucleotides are TGTGCCAGCAGTCCCCTGGGACTACAAGAGACCCAGTACTTC.

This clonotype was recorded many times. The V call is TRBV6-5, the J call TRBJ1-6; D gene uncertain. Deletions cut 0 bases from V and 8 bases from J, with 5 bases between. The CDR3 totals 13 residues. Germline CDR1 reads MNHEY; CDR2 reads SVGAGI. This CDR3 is CASSYSFDSPLHF. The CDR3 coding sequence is TGTGCCAGCAGTTACTCTTTCGATTCACCCCTCCACTTT.

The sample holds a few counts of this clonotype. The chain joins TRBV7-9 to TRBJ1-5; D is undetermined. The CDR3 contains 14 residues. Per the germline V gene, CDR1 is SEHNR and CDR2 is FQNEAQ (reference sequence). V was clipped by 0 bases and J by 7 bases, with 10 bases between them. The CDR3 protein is CASSLAHSGQPQHF. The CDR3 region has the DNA TGTGCCAGCAGCTTAGCCCATTCTGGACAGCCCCAGCATTTT. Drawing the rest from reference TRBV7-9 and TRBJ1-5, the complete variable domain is DTGVSQNPRHKITKRGQNVTFRCDPISEHNRLYWYRQTLGQGPEFLTYFQNEAQLEKSRLLSDRFSAERPKGSFSTLEIQRTEQGDSAMYLCASSLAHSGQPQHFGDGTRLSIL.

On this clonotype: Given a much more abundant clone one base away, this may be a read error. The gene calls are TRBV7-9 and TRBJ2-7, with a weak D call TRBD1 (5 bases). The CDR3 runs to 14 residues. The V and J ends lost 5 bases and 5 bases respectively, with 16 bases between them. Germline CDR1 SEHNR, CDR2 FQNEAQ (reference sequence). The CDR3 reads CASSQSRAPDEQYF. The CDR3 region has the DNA TGTGCCAGCAGCCAAAGCAGGGCTCCAGACGAGCAGTACTTC.

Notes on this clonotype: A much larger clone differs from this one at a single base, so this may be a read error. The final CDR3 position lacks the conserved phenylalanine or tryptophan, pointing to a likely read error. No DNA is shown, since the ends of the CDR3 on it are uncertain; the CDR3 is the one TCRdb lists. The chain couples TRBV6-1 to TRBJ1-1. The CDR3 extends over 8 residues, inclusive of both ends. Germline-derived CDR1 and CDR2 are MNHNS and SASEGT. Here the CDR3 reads CASGRTVY.

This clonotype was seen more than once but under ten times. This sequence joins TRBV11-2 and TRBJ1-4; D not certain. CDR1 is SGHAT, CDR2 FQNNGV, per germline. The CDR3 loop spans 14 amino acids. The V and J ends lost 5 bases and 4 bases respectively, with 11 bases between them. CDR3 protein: CASSRVGYNEKLFF. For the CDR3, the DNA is TGTGCCAGCAGCCGTGTGGGATATAATGAAAAACTGTTTTTT. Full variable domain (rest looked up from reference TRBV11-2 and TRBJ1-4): EAGVAQSPRYKIIEKRQSVAFWCNPISGHATLYWYQQILGQGPKLLIQFQNNGVVDDSQLPKDRFSAERLKGVDSTLKIQPAKLEDSAVYLCASSRVGYNEKLFFGSGTQLSVL.

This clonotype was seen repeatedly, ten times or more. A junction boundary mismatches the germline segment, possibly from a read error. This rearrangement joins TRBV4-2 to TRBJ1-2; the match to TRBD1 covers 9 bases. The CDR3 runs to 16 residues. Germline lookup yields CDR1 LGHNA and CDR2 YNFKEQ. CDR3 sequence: CASSQDGTGRDYGYTF. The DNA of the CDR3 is TGTGCCAGCAGTCAAGACGGGACAGGGAGGGACTATGGCTACACCTTC.

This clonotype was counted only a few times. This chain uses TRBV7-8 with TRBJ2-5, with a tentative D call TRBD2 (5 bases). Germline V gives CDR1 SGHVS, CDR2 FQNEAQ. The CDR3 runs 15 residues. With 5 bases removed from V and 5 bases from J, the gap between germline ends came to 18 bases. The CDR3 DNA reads TGTGCCAGCAGCCAAGATCAGCGGAGTCGGGAGACCCAGTACTTC. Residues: CASSQDQRSRETQYF.